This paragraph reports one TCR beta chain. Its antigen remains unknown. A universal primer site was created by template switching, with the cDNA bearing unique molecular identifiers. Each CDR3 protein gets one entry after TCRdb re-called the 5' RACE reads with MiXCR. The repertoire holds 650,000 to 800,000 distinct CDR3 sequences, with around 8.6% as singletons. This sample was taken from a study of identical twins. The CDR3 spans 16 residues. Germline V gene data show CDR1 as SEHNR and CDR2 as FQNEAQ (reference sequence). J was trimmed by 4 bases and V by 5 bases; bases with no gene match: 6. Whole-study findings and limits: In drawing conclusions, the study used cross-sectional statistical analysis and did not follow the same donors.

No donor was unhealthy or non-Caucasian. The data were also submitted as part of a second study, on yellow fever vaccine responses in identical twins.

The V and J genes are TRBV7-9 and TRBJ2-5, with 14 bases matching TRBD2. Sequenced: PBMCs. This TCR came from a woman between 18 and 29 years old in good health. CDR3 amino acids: CASSPRTSGRTETQYF. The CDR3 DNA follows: TGTGCCAGCAGCCCCAGGACTAGCGGGAGGACAGAGACCCAGTACTTC.